The present T cell receptor beta chain was sequenced within a study of OX40 agonist ivuxolimab in advanced cancers. Notes on the research overall: Ivuxolimab was a fully human IgG2 agonistic monoclonal antibody targeting the costimulatory receptor OX40 (CD134). Of the approximately 50 patients in dose escalation, some 20 had hepatocellular carcinoma, some 15 had melanoma, 9 had renal cell carcinoma and 9 had head and neck cancer. A male proportion of 82.7% and a mean age of roughly 55 years, ranging from about 20 to 80, were recorded for the dose-escalation cohort. Intravenous ivuxolimab was administered to patients every 2 weeks at six dose levels: 0.01, 0.1, 0.3, 1.5, 3 and 10 mg/kg. The point of sequencing TCRbeta in the periphery was to test whether ivuxolimab changed TCR sequence diversity and drove clonal T-cell expansion. Three dose-escalation patients achieved partial responses, one with hepatocellular carcinoma and two with cutaneous melanoma. The paper describes the monotherapy dose-escalation part (N of about 47 patients) of the phase I trial of ivuxolimab. Patients were allowed to have had prior anti-PD-1, anti-PD-L1 or anti-CTLA-4 therapy, and around two fifths of the dose-escalation patients had been treated with checkpoint inhibitors. Beyond this particular receptor, the publication reports: Partial responders in the 0.1-3.0 mg/kg groups had among the lowest normalized peripheral clonal expansion, especially among CD8+ T cells. Low levels of normalized T-cell clonal expansion were also shown by some nonresponding patients. After ivuxolimab, expanded clones were on average more numerous among CD8+ T cells than among CD4+ T cells. At doses of 0.1 to 3.0 mg/kg, clonal expansion of both CD4+ and CD8+ blood T cells was observed from baseline to week 6. The antigen specificity of the peripheral T cells that underwent clonal expansion was not determined.

Patients with autoimmune disease history or receiving systemic immunosuppression were excluded from the trial. Peripheral blood for TCR sequencing was collected from all dose cohorts at baseline, on cycle 4 day 1, and on cycle 7 day 1. The samples were drawn from a first-in-human, open-label, multicenter phase I dose-escalation trial of ivuxolimab. Adults with locally advanced or metastatic head and neck squamous cell, hepatocellular, melanoma or renal cell carcinoma were enrolled in the trial. CD4+ and CD8+ T cells were sorted separately from peripheral blood before TCR sequencing. The junction carries 15 bases between V and J, which are trimmed by 6 bases and 9 bases respectively. The CDR3 has 14 amino acids, counting the end cysteine and phenylalanine. Only the CDR3 DNA stays, 42 bases, in frame from base 1. The germline V gene encodes CDR1 MNHEY and CDR2 SMNVEV (reference sequence). To sequence the TCRbeta CDR3 region, genomic DNA was isolated from the sorted cells. The immunoSEQ Assay was used for sequencing of TCRbeta CDR3 regions. TCRdb took over this immuneACCESS table, retaining in-frame rearrangements with V and J assigned. Such tables are incomplete; in checked studies, under half of the missing clones stem from an unresolved V gene, and the remainder is unexplained. Present in this sample are 50,000 to 75,000 clones, 80% to 85% of which were seen just once. The leading ten clones occupy around 3.3% of the sample.

To note about this clone: The clone's antigen remains unknown. No quality values exist for individual bases; no much larger clone is one base distant.

The sequenced sample was CD4+ or CD8+ T cells sorted from blood, obtained in a trial of the OX40 agonist ivuxolimab. The sequence derives from an adult with an advanced solid tumor such as melanoma, head and neck, liver or kidney cancer. The rearranged chain carries TRBV27 and TRBJ1-6, with the D gene uncertain. This receptor has the CDR3 CASRAEERRSPLHF. The nucleotide sequence is given as TGTGCCAGCAGGGCCGAGGAACGGCGTTCACCCCTCCACTTT.